The T cell receptor beta chain described here comes from a study of radiotherapy plus CTLA-4 blockade in lung cancer. At the level of the study: Objective response rate was over 15%; disease control rate, approximately 33%.

Trimming removed 7 bases from V and 0 bases from J, with 9 bases in between. Per germline, CDR1 SGHTA and CDR2 FQGNSA. The length of the CDR3 is 13 residues. On this clone itself: Its antigen is still unknown.

Study observations and caveats: Early blood T cell clone dynamics, with interferon-beta, were reported to best predict response. Expansion in blood of tumor-derived TCR clones was seen after radiotherapy plus ipilimumab.

Generated by immunoSEQ multiplex PCR, the TCRdb table keeps only in-frame clones and is missing some. Of roughly 78,000 clones in the sample, roughly 80% were seen once. The receptor was derived from a human donor with non-small cell lung cancer who had a complete response to radiotherapy plus ipilimumab. The source material was peripheral blood, sampled from a patient treated with radiotherapy plus ipilimumab. This chain uses TRBV7-2 with TRBJ1-2, with D possibly TRBD1 on 5 matching bases. The CDR3 DNA reads as TGTGCCAGCACCACGGGACCTAACTATGGCTACACCTTC. Protein sequence: CASTTGPNYGYTF.